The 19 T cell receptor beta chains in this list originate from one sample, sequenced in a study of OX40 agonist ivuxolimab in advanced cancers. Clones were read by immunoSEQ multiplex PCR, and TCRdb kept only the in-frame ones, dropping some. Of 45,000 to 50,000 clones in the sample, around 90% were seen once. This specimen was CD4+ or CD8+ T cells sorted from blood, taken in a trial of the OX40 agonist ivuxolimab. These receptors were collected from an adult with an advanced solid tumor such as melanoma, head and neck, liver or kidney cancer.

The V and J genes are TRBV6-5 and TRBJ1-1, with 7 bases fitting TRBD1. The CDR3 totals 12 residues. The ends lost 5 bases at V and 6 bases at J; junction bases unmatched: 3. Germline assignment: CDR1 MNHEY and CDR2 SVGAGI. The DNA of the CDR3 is TGTGCCAGCAGTACAGGGGCCCCTGAAGCTTTCTTT. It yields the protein CASSTGAPEAFF.

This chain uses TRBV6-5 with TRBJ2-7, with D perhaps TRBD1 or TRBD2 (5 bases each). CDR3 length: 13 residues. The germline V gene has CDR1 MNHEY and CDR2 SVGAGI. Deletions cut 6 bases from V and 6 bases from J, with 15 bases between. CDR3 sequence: CASRSGAVGEQYF. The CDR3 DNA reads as TGTGCCAGCAGATCCGGGGCAGTTGGCGAGCAGTACTTC.

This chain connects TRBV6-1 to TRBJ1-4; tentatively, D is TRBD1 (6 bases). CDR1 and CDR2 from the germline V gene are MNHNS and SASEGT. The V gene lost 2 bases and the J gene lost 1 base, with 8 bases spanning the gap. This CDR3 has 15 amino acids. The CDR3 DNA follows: TGTGCCAGCAGTGAACTACAGGGAACTAATGAAAAACTGTTTTTT. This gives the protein CASSELQGTNEKLFF.

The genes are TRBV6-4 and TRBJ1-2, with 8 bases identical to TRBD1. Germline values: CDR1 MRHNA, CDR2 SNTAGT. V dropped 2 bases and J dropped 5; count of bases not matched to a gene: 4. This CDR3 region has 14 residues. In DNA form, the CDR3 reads TGTGCCAGCAGTGACGGACAGGGTCTTTATGGCTACACCTTC. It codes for CASSDGQGLYGYTF.

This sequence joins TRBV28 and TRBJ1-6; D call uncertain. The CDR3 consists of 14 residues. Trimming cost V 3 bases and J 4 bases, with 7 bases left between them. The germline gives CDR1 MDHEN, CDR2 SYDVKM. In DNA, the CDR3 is TGTGCCAGCAGTTTTAGATTATATAATTCACCCCTCCACTTT. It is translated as CASSFRLYNSPLHF. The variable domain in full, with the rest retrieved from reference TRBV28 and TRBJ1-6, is DVKVTQSSRYLVKRTGEKVFLECVQDMDHENMFWYRQDPGLGLRLIYFSYDVKMKEKGDIPEGYSVSREKKERFSLILESASTNQTSMYLCASSFRLYNSPLHFGNGTRLTVT.

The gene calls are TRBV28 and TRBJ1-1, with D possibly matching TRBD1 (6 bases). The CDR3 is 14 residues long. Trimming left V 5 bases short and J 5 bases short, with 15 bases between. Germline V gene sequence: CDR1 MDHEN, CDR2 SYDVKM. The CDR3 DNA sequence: TGTGCCAGCAGTGACCGAGGGGGGCTAACTGAAGCTTTCTTT. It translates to CASSDRGGLTEAFF. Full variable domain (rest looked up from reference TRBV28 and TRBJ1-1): DVKVTQSSRYLVKRTGEKVFLECVQDMDHENMFWYRQDPGLGLRLIYFSYDVKMKEKGDIPEGYSVSREKKERFSLILESASTNQTSMYLCASSDRGGLTEAFFGQGTRLTVV.

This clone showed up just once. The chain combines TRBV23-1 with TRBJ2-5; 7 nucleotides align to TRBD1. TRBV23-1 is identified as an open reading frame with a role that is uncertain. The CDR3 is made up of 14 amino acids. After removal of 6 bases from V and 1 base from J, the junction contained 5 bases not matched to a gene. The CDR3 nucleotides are TGCGCCAGCAGCCCTCGGGACAGCCAAGAGACCCAGTACTTC. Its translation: CASSPRDSQETQYF.

CDR3 bases: TGTGCCAGCAGTCCCCCATGGACAGAGGGGACCGGGGAGCTGTTTTTT. Translation: CASSPPWTEGTGELFF. The chain recombines TRBV27 with TRBJ2-2; a possible D gene is TRBD1 (6 bases). Trimming left V 5 bases short and J 5 bases short, with 18 bases between. CDR1 and CDR2 (germline): MNHEY, SMNVEV (reference sequence). CDR3 length: 16 residues.

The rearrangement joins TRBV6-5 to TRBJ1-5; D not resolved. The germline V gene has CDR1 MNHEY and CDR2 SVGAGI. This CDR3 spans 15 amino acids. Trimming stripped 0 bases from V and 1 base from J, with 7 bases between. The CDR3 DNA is TGTGCCAGCAGTTACTCGGGAGGAAGCAATCAGCCCCAGCATTTT. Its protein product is CASSYSGGSNQPQHF.

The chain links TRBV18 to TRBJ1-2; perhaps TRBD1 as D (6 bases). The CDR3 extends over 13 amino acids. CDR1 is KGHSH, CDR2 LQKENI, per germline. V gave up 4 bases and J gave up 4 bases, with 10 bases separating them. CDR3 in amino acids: CASSLRDTYGYTF. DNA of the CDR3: TGTGCCAGCTCACTGCGGGACACCTATGGCTACACCTTC.

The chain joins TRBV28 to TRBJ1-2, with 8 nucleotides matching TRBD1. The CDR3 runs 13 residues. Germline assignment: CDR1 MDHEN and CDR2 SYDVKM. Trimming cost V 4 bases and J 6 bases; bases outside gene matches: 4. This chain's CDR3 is CASSWTGSHGYTF. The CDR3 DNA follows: TGTGCCAGCAGTTGGACAGGGTCACATGGCTACACCTTC.

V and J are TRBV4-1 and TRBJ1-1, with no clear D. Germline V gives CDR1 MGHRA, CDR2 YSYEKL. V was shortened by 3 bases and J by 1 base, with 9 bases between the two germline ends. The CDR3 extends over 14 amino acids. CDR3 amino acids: CASSQTTANTEAFF. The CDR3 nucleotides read TGCGCCAGCAGCCAGACGACCGCGAACACTGAAGCTTTCTTT.

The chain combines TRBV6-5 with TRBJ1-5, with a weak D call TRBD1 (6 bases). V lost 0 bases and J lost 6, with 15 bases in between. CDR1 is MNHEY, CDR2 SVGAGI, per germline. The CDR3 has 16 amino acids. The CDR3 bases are TGTGCCAGCAGTTACTCGACATGGGGGCGTGCTCAGCCCCAGCATTTT. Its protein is CASSYSTWGRAQPQHF.

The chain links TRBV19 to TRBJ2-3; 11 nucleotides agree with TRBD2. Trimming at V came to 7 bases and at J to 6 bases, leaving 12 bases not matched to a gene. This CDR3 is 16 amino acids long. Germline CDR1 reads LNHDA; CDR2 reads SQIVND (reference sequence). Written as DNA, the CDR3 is TGTGCCAGTACCCCGGGACTAGCGGCATACGCGGATACGCAGTATTTT. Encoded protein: CASTPGLAAYADTQYF.

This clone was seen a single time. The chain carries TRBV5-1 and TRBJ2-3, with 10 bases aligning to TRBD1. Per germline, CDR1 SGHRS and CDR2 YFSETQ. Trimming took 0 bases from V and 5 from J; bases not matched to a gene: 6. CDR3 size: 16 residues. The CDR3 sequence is CASSLGTGGREDTQYF. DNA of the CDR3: TGCGCCAGCAGCTTGGGGACAGGGGGGCGGGAAGATACGCAGTATTTT.

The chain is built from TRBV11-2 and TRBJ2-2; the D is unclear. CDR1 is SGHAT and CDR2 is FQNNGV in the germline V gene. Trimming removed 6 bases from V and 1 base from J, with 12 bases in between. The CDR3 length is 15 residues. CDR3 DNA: TGTGCCAGCAGATCTTCGCGGCAGAACACCGGGGAGCTGTTTTTT. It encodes CASRSSRQNTGELFF.

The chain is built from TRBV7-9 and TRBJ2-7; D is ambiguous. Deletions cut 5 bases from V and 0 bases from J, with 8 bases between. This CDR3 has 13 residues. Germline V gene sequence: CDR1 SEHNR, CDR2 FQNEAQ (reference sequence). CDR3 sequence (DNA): TGTGCCAGCAGCCCCCTCACCTCCTACGAGCAGTACTTC. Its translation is CASSPLTSYEQYF.

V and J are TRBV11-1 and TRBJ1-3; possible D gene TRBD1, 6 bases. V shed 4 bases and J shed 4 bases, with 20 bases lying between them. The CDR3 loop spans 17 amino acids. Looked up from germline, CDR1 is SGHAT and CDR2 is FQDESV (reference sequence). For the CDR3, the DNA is TGTGCCAGCAGCTCTCAGTGGGACATCGCCTCGGGAAACACCATATATTTT. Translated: CASSSQWDIASGNTIYF.

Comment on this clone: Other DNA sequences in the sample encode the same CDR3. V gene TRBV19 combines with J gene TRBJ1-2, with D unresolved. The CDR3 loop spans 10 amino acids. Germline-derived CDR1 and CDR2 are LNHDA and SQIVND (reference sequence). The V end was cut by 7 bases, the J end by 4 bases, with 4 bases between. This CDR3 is CASKGYGYTF. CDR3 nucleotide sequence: TGTGCCAGTAAAGGCTATGGCTACACCTTC.